This T cell receptor beta chain originates from a study of regulatory T cells in long-lasting Graves disease. Study in general: Duration of antithyroid drug therapy among newly diagnosed Graves' patients was under 3 months.

Germline CDR1 and CDR2: MNHEY and SMNVEV (reference sequence). V was trimmed by 3 bases and J by 6 bases, leaving 15 bases between them. CDR3 size: 14 residues. The sample's time point: newly diagnosed GD, antithyroid drugs for less than 3 months. Scientists built the TCR library using RNA that was extracted from PBMCs. HTBI primers from iRepertoire and Arm-PCR of CDR3 regions yielded the TCR beta libraries. TCRdb passed the multiplex PCR reads through MiXCR, listing each CDR3 protein once. The sample yields roughly 610,000 distinct CDR3 sequences, about 16% seen once. These data were likewise used in another study, on T cells in Graves' hyperthyroidism and ophthalmopathy. From that study: A 13 V-J signature model discriminated ophthalmopathy versus stable hyperthyroidism.

The input for sequencing was peripheral blood mononuclear cells (PBMCs), taken at new diagnosis, from a patient treated with antithyroid drugs. The clonotype comes from a woman in her twenties or thirties with Graves disease. The chain couples TRBV27 to TRBJ2-7; D is undetermined. The CDR3 DNA is TGTGCCAGCAGTTTGAATCGGTGGGGTACCGAGCAGTACTTC. Amino acids: CASSLNRWGTEQYF.